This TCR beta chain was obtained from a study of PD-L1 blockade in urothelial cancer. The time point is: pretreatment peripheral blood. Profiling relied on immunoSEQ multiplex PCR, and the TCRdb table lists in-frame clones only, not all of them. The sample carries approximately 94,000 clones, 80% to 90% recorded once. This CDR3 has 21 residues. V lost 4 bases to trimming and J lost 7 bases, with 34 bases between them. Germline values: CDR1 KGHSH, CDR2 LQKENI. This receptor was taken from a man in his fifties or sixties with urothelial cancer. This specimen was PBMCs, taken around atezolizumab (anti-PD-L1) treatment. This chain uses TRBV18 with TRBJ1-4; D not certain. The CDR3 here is CASSQGTRSQGLVGSSEKLFF. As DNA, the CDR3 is TGTGCCAGCTCACAAGGAACCCGATCACAAGGTCTAGTTGGCTCGAGTGAAAAACTGTTTTTT.